This T cell receptor beta chain is from a study of blood T cell repertoires in COVID-19. Background on the study: In each case, the material was cDNA or gDNA derived from T cells, B-cell-depleted T cells, or PBMCs.

Participants, about 18 to 90 years old, spanned more than 20 US areas. Shortly before study entry, within 2 weeks, exposed participants had met a COVID-19 case. TCRdb keeps only in-frame clones here, not all; method: immunoSEQ multiplex PCR. The sample consists of 250,000 or so clones, roughly 85% of them appearing once. Trimming took off 3 bases at V and 2 bases at J, with 19 bases between the two ends. Germline V gene lookup returns CDR1 MNHNS and CDR2 SASEGT. This CDR3 region has 17 residues. This chain links TRBV6-1 with TRBJ1-2, with D possibly TRBD1 on 5 matching bases. Sequences were obtained from PBMCs or T cells enriched from blood (not recorded which). The sequence came from a woman between 45 and 65 years old who had been exposed to COVID-19. CDR3 sequence: CASSEGGFGSRNYGYTF. CDR3 in DNA: TGTGCCAGCAGTGAGGGGGGTTTTGGGTCGAGGAACTATGGCTACACCTTC.